These T cell receptor beta chains were read from a single sample in a study of T cell repertoires in cytomegalovirus infection. Using its own MiXCR run on the reads, TCRdb lists one record per CDR3 protein. The sample includes tens of thousands of distinct CDR3 sequences, about 4% of them seen just once. Sequenced sample: PBMCs. These receptors all stem from a human donor in good health (CMV status not recorded). Some clones in this sample may be carry-over from other donors' samples. The conserved cysteine and the conserved F or W are not part of the CDR3 here. The D gene is left open where the match is weak.

>.|TRBJ1-1|TRBV29-1
SERDRTEAF
>.|TRBJ2-1|TRBV12-3/TRBV12-4
ASSKNIEQF
>.|TRBJ2-7|TRBV6-6
ASSYVNEQY
>.|TRBJ2-1|TRBV5-6
ASSSTGSRPGEQF
>TRBD2|TRBJ2-5|TRBV10-3
AIRPGTRPQETQY
>.|TRBJ2-5|TRBV6-2/TRBV6-3
ASDNAEQETQY
>.|TRBJ1-1|TRBV6-2/TRBV6-3
ASSYGRGSNTEAF
>.|TRBJ2-1|TRBV2
ADDTGLASYDEQF
>TRBD1|TRBJ1-1|TRBV6-1
ASSSSGGDRAF
>.|TRBJ1-5|TRBV6-5
ASSYWRSNQPQH
>.|TRBJ1-6|TRBV6-6
ASSYSGNRGHNSPLH
>.|TRBJ1-4|TRBV7-8
ASSLVRGAEKLF
>.|TRBJ1-1|TRBV19
ASGDSGYTEAF
>TRBD1|TRBJ1-5|TRBV19
ASSTTMGQGFFDQPQH
>.|TRBJ2-3|TRBV12-3/TRBV12-4
ASSLDIPYTQY
>TRBD2|TRBJ2-7|TRBV7-8
ASSPETGTSDGYEQY
>.|TRBJ1-6|TRBV19
ASSIEGINSPLH
>.|TRBJ1-2|TRBV5-1
ASSLSPEYGYT
>TRBD1|TRBJ1-1|TRBV15
ATSKTLTGSNTEAF
>TRBD1|TRBJ1-4|TRBV19
ASSIGQVGATNEKLF
>.|TRBJ1-5|TRBV5-6
ASSLGGFDQPQH
>.|TRBJ2-6|TRBV20-1
SASRSLGANVLT
>TRBD2|TRBJ2-3|TRBV6-1
ASSELGGGGLVDTQY
>.|TRBJ1-2|TRBV7-2
ASSLVAENYGYT
>TRBD1|TRBJ2-7|TRBV6-5
ASSPGTGTSEQY
>.|TRBJ1-1|TRBV7-8
ASSLRDTEAF
>TRBD1|TRBJ1-1|TRBV19
ASSHRGRGTEAF
>TRBD1|TRBJ2-7|TRBV4-3
ASSPNRGTYEQY
>.|TRBJ1-6|TRBV6-5
ASSPDRFSYNSPLH
>.|TRBJ1-5|TRBV4-3
ASSQAQAPSSNQPQH
>.|TRBJ1-2|TRBV2
ASSSGGRDYGYT
>.|TRBJ2-7|TRBV7-9
ASSLLGQTYEQY
>.|TRBJ2-3|TRBV7-7
ASSLSPRNTDTQY
>TRBD1|TRBJ1-2|TRBV6-1
AASGTGHYGYT
>TRBD2|TRBJ2-7|TRBV20-1
SARDPGKRGTLEQY
>.|TRBJ1-5|TRBV20-1
SASGGSTQPQH
>TRBD2|TRBJ2-7|TRBV12-3/TRBV12-4
ASSDKRGGRNEQY
>.|TRBJ1-1|TRBV2
ASSGGGEAF
>.|TRBJ1-2|TRBV7-9
ASSPSEGSFFSYGYT
>.|TRBJ1-5|TRBV6-1
ASTRRGGNQPQH
>TRBD1|TRBJ1-2|TRBV20-1
SVQGNYGYT
>.|TRBJ1-1|TRBV7-4
ASSLITGTNTEAF
>.|TRBJ1-2|TRBV7-8
ASSLQALLGYGYT